This T cell receptor (beta chain) was observed in a study of blood T cell repertoires in COVID-19. Study details: The United States, Italy and Spain provided the acute and convalescent COVID-19 samples. Sources were T cells, B-cell-depleted T cells, or PBMCs; the material itself was cDNA or gDNA.

Original processing methods: From reference gene primer amplification, estimates of nucleated cell counts were derived. Sequencing used immunoSEQ multiplex PCR; TCRdb keeps in-frame clones, though not all of them. V and J calls and clone size come straight from that table; D and trimming were deduced from the DNA. The sample holds 300,000 to 350,000 clones, over 75% seen once. Seattle researchers signed up patients amid active infection and tracked them longitudinally. The germline V gene encodes CDR1 SGHTA and CDR2 FQGTGA. The CDR3 consists of 12 residues. The ends lost 4 bases at V and 12 bases at J; junction bases unmatched: 3.

The sequence derives from a woman aged 25 to 45 with COVID-19, enrolled during active disease. The sequenced sample consisted of peripheral blood. This chain links TRBV7-3 with TRBJ2-1, with TRBD2 matching 10 bases. The CDR3 is CASSSRTSGQFF. The CDR3 region has the DNA TGTGCCAGCAGCTCAAGGACTAGCGGGCAGTTCTTC. The whole variable domain, filled in from reference TRBV7-3 and TRBJ2-1, reads GAGVSQTPSNKVTEKGKYVELRCDPISGHTALYWYRQSLGQGPEFLIYFQGTGAADDSGLPNDRFFAVRPEGSVSTLKIQRTERGDSAVYLCASSSRTSGQFFGPGTRLTVL.